The rows below give T cell receptor beta chains drawn from one sample of a study of blood T cell repertoires in COVID-19. Using immunoSEQ multiplex PCR, the repertoire was profiled, and TCRdb retains in-frame clones only, with some absent. Of 200,000 or so clones in the sample, approximately 82% were seen once. Sequenced sample: peripheral blood. Receptor source: a human donor with acute or convalescent COVID-19. The donor label of this sample is uncertain. Each CDR3 is given with its conserved first and last residue. The order of the fields is CDR3 length, J gene, V gene, CDR3 protein.

14	TRBJ1-2	TRBV2	CASSRTTGNYGYTF
13	TRBJ1-2	TRBV5-5	CASSLWGDLGYTF
12	TRBJ1-1	TRBV9	CASGQGRGVAFF
17	TRBJ2-1	TRBV5-4	CASSLAGLAGLYNEQFF
15	TRBJ1-2	TRBV28	CASSRGRNGNYGYTF
16	TRBJ2-3	TRBV9	CASSVSLAGGTDTQYF
15	TRBJ1-1	TRBV5-1	CASSLAGQANTEAFF
16	TRBJ2-5	TRBV7-2	CASTLGGGGARETQYF
17	TRBJ1-1	TRBV19	CASSFSGTGFLNTEAFF
14	TRBJ2-1	TRBV18	CASSPLTGFNEQFF
15	TRBJ2-5	TRBV3-1/TRBV3-2	CASEKVGRGQETQYF
15	TRBJ2-2	TRBV7-9	CASSSGLANTGELFF
16	TRBJ1-2	TRBV5-1	CASSFNRDTGMRGYTF
15	TRBJ1-5	TRBV10-3	CASSSGTGDNQPQHF
16	TRBJ2-3	TRBV5-1	CASSSAPRGGTDTQYF
13	TRBJ2-7	TRBV7-9	CASSPAGGYEQYF
15	TRBJ2-2	TRBV7-3	CASSLQGGRTGELFF
13	TRBJ2-3	TRBV7-3	CASSPSSTDTQYF
13	TRBJ2-7	TRBV30	CAWSVNRFYEQYF
16	TRBJ2-3	TRBV4-1	CASSLLRGVSTDTQYF
12	TRBJ2-2	TRBV19	CASTLGAGELFF
11	TRBJ2-7	TRBV2	CASNFAYEQYF
17	TRBJ2-2	TRBV19	CASTPGQGNRGTGELFF
13	TRBJ1-2	TRBV7-8	CASSPEGGYGYTF
19	TRBJ1-2	TRBV1	CTSSLLGEQILRSNYGYTF
20	TRBJ2-1	TRBV19	CASSIGGTSGKVGSYNEQFF
14	TRBJ1-1	TRBV5-1	CASSLGQPNTEAFF
16	TRBJ2-5	TRBV5-5	CASSPRGGLGEETQYF
14	TRBJ1-2	TRBV29-1	CSVGRTGSVYGYTF
13	TRBJ1-2	TRBV5-1	CASSSGQVYGYTF
14	TRBJ2-5	TRBV7-2	CASSFGLAGEAQYF
17	TRBJ2-3	TRBV27	CASSSLTRTSGTDTQYF
12	TRBJ2-7	TRBV18	CASDRGGHEQYF
14	TRBJ1-5	TRBV7-9	CASSYTESNQPQHF
14	TRBJ2-7	TRBV19	CASSATPGVGEQYF
14	TRBJ1-3	TRBV6-5	CASSYGSAGNTIYF
20	TRBJ2-3	TRBV3-1/TRBV3-2	CASSQDASGRAPVSTDTQYF
17	TRBJ1-5	TRBV28	CASSLGLAGFRNQPQHF
20	TRBJ2-1	TRBV24-1	CATSDPGTSGPRSSYNEQFF
16	TRBJ1-5	TRBV19	CASSQTRDRLNQPQHF
14	TRBJ1-2	TRBV21-1	CASLKIGGLYGYTF
15	TRBJ2-5	TRBV15	CATSRDTGYQETQYF